Below, 8 T cell receptor beta chains from the same sample are listed, as sequenced in a study of shared clonotypes between healthy human individuals. Measured with immunoSEQ multiplex PCR; TCRdb has only the in-frame clones, and not every one. The table lists approximately 2,000,000 clones, approximately 90% of them singletons. Sequencing was performed on naive CD4+ T cells from PBMCs. Subset given: CD45RA+ positively selected. These receptors came from a man aged 18 to 29 in good health. Some clones in this sample may be carry-over from other donors' samples.

The chain carries TRBV7-2 and TRBJ1-5, with a possible D match to TRBD1 (5 bases). The CDR3 is made up of 14 amino acids. Between the trimmed V and J ends, which lost 5 bases and 3 bases, there was a span of 11 bases. CDR1 is SGHTA and CDR2 is FQGNSA in the germline V gene. The CDR3 protein is CASSRDSFNQPQHF. In DNA, the CDR3 is TGTGCCAGCAGCCGAGACAGTTTCAATCAGCCCCAGCATTTT. Looking up the rest from reference TRBV7-2 and TRBJ1-5 gives the full variable domain: GAGVSQSPSNKVTEKGKDVELRCDPISGHTALYWYRQSLGQGLEFLIYFQGNSAPDKSGLPSDRFSAERTGGSVSTLTIQRTQQEDSAVYLCASSRDSFNQPQHFGDGTRLSIL.

V is TRBV28 and J is TRBJ2-1; TRBD1 matches 7 bases. This CDR3 is 15 amino acids long. Losses at the gene ends were 7 bases for V and 7 bases for J; bases not matched to a gene: 13. Germline V gives CDR1 MDHEN, CDR2 SYDVKM. In DNA form, the CDR3 reads TGTGCCAGCACCCCCCTGACAGGGAGTGGGAATGAGCAGTTCTTC. Its translation: CASTPLTGSGNEQFF. The full variable domain, completed using reference TRBV28 and TRBJ2-1, is DVKVTQSSRYLVKRTGEKVFLECVQDMDHENMFWYRQDPGLGLRLIYFSYDVKMKEKGDIPEGYSVSREKKERFSLILESASTNQTSMYLCASTPLTGSGNEQFFGPGTRLTVL.

In this sample, this clone turned up a few times. The rearrangement uses TRBV6-1 and TRBJ1-1; 8 bases map to TRBD1. Per the germline V gene, CDR1 is MNHNS and CDR2 is SASEGT. There are 14 residues in the CDR3. With 6 bases clipped from V and 1 base from J, the junction kept 4 bases outside the gene matches. DNA of the CDR3: TGTGCCAGCAGCTACGGACAGGGGAACACTGAAGCTTTCTTT. It codes for CASSYGQGNTEAFF.

In its sample, this clone was seen a few times. The chain carries TRBV27 and TRBJ1-5; D remains ambiguous. With 2 bases removed from V and 5 bases from J, the gap between germline ends came to 10 bases. This CDR3 region has 14 residues. Looked up from germline, CDR1 is MNHEY and CDR2 is SMNVEV (reference sequence). The CDR3 DNA is TGTGCCAGCAGTTTAAACGGACTCCATCAGCCCCAGCATTTT. Protein sequence: CASSLNGLHQPQHF.

The chain carries TRBV5-5 and TRBJ1-2; the D is unclear. From germline, CDR1 is SGHKS and CDR2 YYEKEE (reference sequence). V lost 0 bases to trimming and J lost 4 bases, with 16 bases between them. CDR3 length equals 16 residues. The CDR3 region has the DNA TGTGCCAGCAGCTTGGAATTCAGAGGGAGGCTCTATGGCTACACCTTC. Its translation: CASSLEFRGRLYGYTF.

The V gene is TRBV2, the J gene TRBJ1-3; the D gene is possibly TRBD1 (6 bases). The CDR3 extends over 14 amino acids. The V and J ends lost 6 bases and 5 bases respectively, with 14 bases between them. Germline loops: CDR1 SNHLY, CDR2 FYNNEI. CDR3 amino acids: CASRPGGQRNTIYF. CDR3 in DNA: TGTGCCAGCAGACCCGGGGGGCAGAGAAACACCATATATTTT.

V and J are TRBV30 and TRBJ2-3; D is unclear. V shed 0 bases and J shed 4 bases, with 8 bases lying between them. Germline CDR1 and CDR2: GTSNPN and SVGIG (reference sequence). The CDR3 has 13 amino acids. CDR3 region: CAWSVTAADTQYF. CDR3 sequence (DNA): TGTGCCTGGAGTGTAACCGCTGCAGATACGCAGTATTTT.

This chain links TRBV18 with TRBJ2-7, with 7 bases matching TRBD2. CDR1 is KGHSH and CDR2 is LQKENI in the germline V gene. V lost 6 bases to trimming and J lost 0 bases; unmatched junction nucleotides: 5. This CDR3 contains 14 residues. The DNA for the CDR3 is TGTGCCAGCTCGCGAGAGCGGGACTCCTACGAGCAGTACTTC. Its protein product is CASSRERDSYEQYF. Full variable domain (rest looked up from reference TRBV18 and TRBJ2-7): NAGVMQNPRHLVRRRGQEARLRCSPMKGHSHVYWYRQLPEEGLKFMVYLQKENIIDESGMPKERFSAEFPKEGPSILRIQQVVRGDSAAYFCASSRERDSYEQYFGPGTRLTVT.